The 25 T cell receptor beta chains below come from one sample, sequenced in a study of type 1 and type 2 diabetes patients. Amplification started from genomic DNA. Amplification of the beta chain CDR3 used 30 forward and 13 reverse multiplex primers. TCRdb redid the calling of the multiplex PCR reads with MiXCR, one entry per CDR3 protein. The sample has about 270,000 distinct CDR3 sequences, approximately 45% seen once. Sequencing used peripheral blood mononuclear cells (PBMCs). Every receptor here comes from a young man with type 2 diabetes.

In its sample, this clonotype was seen a few times. The rearrangement links TRBV19 to TRBJ2-3; the D gene is possibly TRBD1 (5 bases). This CDR3 is 15 amino acids long. Trimming stripped 3 bases from V and 0 bases from J, with 10 bases between. Per the germline V gene, CDR1 is LNHDA and CDR2 is SQIVND (reference sequence). In DNA form, the CDR3 reads TGTGCCAGTAGTATCGGGTCAGGGAGCACAGATACGCAGTATTTT. It yields the protein CASSIGSGSTDTQYF.

This clonotype was counted between two and nine times. This chain links TRBV10-2 with TRBJ2-7; D possibly corresponds to TRBD2 (5 bases). Germline V lookup: CDR1 WSHSY, CDR2 SAAADI. This CDR3 has 13 residues. Trimming pared 6 bases from V and 3 bases from J, leaving 12 bases between. CDR3 in DNA: TGCGCCAGCAGGACGGGGAGCGGCTACGAGCAGTACTTC. This encodes CASRTGSGYEQYF.

The CDR3 DNA sequence: TGCAGCACTGGGGGTGGGGAGACCCAGTACTTC. Its translation is CSTGGGETQYF. The V call is TRBV29-1, the J call TRBJ2-5; D is tentatively TRBD1 or TRBD2 (5 bases each). Deletions cut 8 bases from V and 5 bases from J, with 12 bases between. The CDR3 covers 11 residues. From germline, CDR1 is SQVTM and CDR2 ANQGSEA. Using reference TRBV29-1 and TRBJ2-5 for the parts outside the CDR3, the full variable domain is SAVISQKPSRDICQRGTSLTIQCQVDSQVTMMFWYRQQPGQSLTLIATANQGSEATYESGFVIDKFPISRPNLTFSTLTVSNMSPEDSSIYLCSTGGGETQYFGPGTRLLVL.

The chain combines TRBV6-1 with TRBJ2-7; the D gene is possibly TRBD1 (6 bases). Germline V gene data show CDR1 as MNHNS and CDR2 as SASEGT. The CDR3 totals 15 residues. V was cut by 2 bases and J by 5 bases, with 16 bases left in between. CDR3 in DNA: TGTGCCAGCAGTGAAAGGAGACAGGTTAGCGACGAGCAGTACTTC. This encodes CASSERRQVSDEQYF.

To note about this clonotype: One base away lies a much larger clone, so this may be a sequencing read error. J is TRBJ2-5 and V is TRBV7-6, with 7 nucleotides matching TRBD1. After removal of 5 bases from V and 6 bases from J, the junction contained 12 bases not matched to a gene. Germline V gene data show CDR1 as SGHVS and CDR2 as FNYEAQ. This CDR3 has 15 amino acids. CDR3 sequence: CASSDSGIRGKTQYF. The CDR3 DNA follows: TGTGCCAGCAGCGACTCCGGGATCAGGGGGAAGACCCAGTACTTC.

The V and J genes are TRBV7-6 and TRBJ1-2; D gene unclear. Germline V gene data show CDR1 as SGHVS and CDR2 as FNYEAQ. CDR3 length: 19 amino acids. V was shortened by 2 bases and J by 0 bases, with 22 bases between the two germline ends. CDR3 DNA: TGTGCCAGCAGCTTAACCCGATACCCTCGGGAGGCAACTAACTATGGCTACACCTTC. Amino acid sequence: CASSLTRYPREATNYGYTF.

The chain couples TRBV10-1 to TRBJ1-6; no clear D gene. The V end was cut by 3 bases, the J end by 13 bases, with 10 bases between. The length of the CDR3 is 12 residues. The germline V gene encodes CDR1 WNHNN and CDR2 SYGVQD (reference sequence). DNA of the CDR3: TGCGCCAGCAGTGACGACGATCGGCCCCTCCACTTT. Its translation is CASSDDDRPLHF.

In its sample, this clonotype was seen a few times. The V call is TRBV19, the J call TRBJ2-5; 16 bases map to TRBD2. The junction had 5 bases not matched to a gene; V was cut back by 8 bases and J by 5 bases. This CDR3 has 15 residues. Germline loops: CDR1 LNHDA, CDR2 SQIVND (reference sequence). CDR3 sequence (DNA): TGTGCCAGTGGGACTAGCGGGGGGGCCGGGGAGACCCAGTACTTC. Translation: CASGTSGGAGETQYF.

This chain connects TRBV7-2 to TRBJ2-7; 9 nucleotides line up with TRBD2. CDR1 is SGHTA and CDR2 is FQGNSA in the germline V gene. The V and J ends lost 5 bases and 2 bases, in that order; junction bases with no gene match: 7. The CDR3 extends over 15 amino acids. CDR3 nucleotide sequence: TGTGCCAGCAGCCCAGGACTAGCGTTAACCTACGAGCAGTACTTC. It encodes CASSPGLALTYEQYF.

V is TRBV10-3 and J is TRBJ2-1; 7 bases align to TRBD1. The V segment lost 10 bases and the J segment 6 bases; nucleotides outside the gene matches: 18. The CDR3 loop spans 16 amino acids. Germline CDR1 reads ENHRY; CDR2 reads SYGVKD. The CDR3 spells CASRRKLEKGANEQFF. DNA of the CDR3: TGTGCCAGCAGGAGAAAGCTGGAGAAGGGGGCCAATGAGCAGTTCTTC.

Only a few counts were recorded for this clonotype. The chain couples TRBV19 to TRBJ2-5; 7 nucleotides align to TRBD1. Germline lookup yields CDR1 LNHDA and CDR2 SQIVND (reference sequence). V lost 6 bases, J lost 4 bases, and 11 bases stayed unmatched. CDR3 length equals 15 residues. The CDR3 region is CASSSGQRLSETQYF. The CDR3 bases are TGTGCCAGTAGCTCGGGACAGCGGCTCTCAGAGACCCAGTACTTC.

CDR3 region: CASSSGRRADTQYF. Here the CDR3 DNA reads TGTGCCAGCAGTTCCGGAAGAAGGGCAGATACGCAGTATTTT. The chain combines TRBV28 with TRBJ2-3; D gene uncertain. Per the germline V gene, CDR1 is MDHEN and CDR2 is SYDVKM. This CDR3 contains 14 residues. The V and J ends lost 4 bases and 4 bases respectively, with 12 bases between them.

This clonotype was found a few times. V and J are TRBV19 and TRBJ1-2; unclear D gene. The CDR3 runs to 13 residues. Trimming removed 5 bases from V and 5 bases from J, with 12 bases in between. Germline V gene sequence: CDR1 LNHDA, CDR2 SQIVND (reference sequence). The CDR3: CASSHETLYGYTF. In nucleotides, the CDR3 is TGTGCCAGTAGTCATGAGACACTATATGGCTACACCTTC. Using reference TRBV19 and TRBJ1-2 for the parts outside the CDR3, the full variable domain is DGGITQSPKYLFRKEGQNVTLSCEQNLNHDAMYWYRQDPGQGLRLIYYSQIVNDFQKGDIAEGYSVSREKKESFPLTVTSAQKNPTAFYLCASSHETLYGYTFGSGTRLTVV.

This clonotype was picked up a small number of times. The V gene is TRBV7-9, the J gene TRBJ1-1; D possibly corresponds to TRBD1 (5 bases). The CDR3 length is 13 residues. Germline lookup yields CDR1 SEHNR and CDR2 FQNEAQ (reference sequence). V was shortened by 5 bases and J by 8 bases, with 15 bases between the two germline ends. The CDR3, as DNA: TGTGCCAGCAGCCCGACTGGGACCGTCGAAGCTTTCTTT. This gives the protein CASSPTGTVEAFF.

The genes are TRBV30 and TRBJ1-1; D unresolved. V shed 3 bases and J shed 0 bases, with 8 bases lying between them. The CDR3 sequence is 13 residues long. Germline loops: CDR1 GTSNPN, CDR2 SVGIG (reference sequence). Written as DNA, the CDR3 is TGTGCCTGGAGAGTACAGATGAACACTGAAGCTTTCTTT. Translation gives CAWRVQMNTEAFF.

The chain joins TRBV10-1 to TRBJ2-5; 8 bases align to TRBD1. CDR1 is WNHNN, CDR2 SYGVQD, per germline (reference sequence). The CDR3 is 15 residues long. V lost 6 bases, J lost 2 bases, and 8 bases stayed unmatched. The CDR3 sequence is CASSNGQGPQETQYF. The CDR3 nucleotides read TGCGCCAGCAGCAACGGACAGGGACCTCAAGAGACCCAGTACTTC.

V gene TRBV7-7 combines with J gene TRBJ2-5, with 11 bases identical to TRBD2. The germline V gene encodes CDR1 SSHAT and CDR2 FNYEAQ (reference sequence). V shed 2 bases and J 3 bases; nucleotides not matched to a gene: 2. The CDR3 extends over 15 amino acids. CDR3 loop: CASSLQGLAEETQYF. CDR3 nucleotide sequence: TGTGCCAGCAGCTTACAGGGACTAGCGGAAGAGACCCAGTACTTC.

In this sample, this clonotype turned up many times. The V call is TRBV2, the J call TRBJ2-7, with D perhaps TRBD2 (6 bases). V lost 5 bases to trimming and J lost 2 bases, with 13 bases between them. The CDR3 covers 14 residues. CDR1 and CDR2 from the germline V gene are SNHLY and FYNNEI. CDR3 residues: CASSSRDWAYEQYF. CDR3 nucleotides: TGTGCCAGCAGTTCAAGGGACTGGGCCTACGAGCAGTACTTC.

The rearrangement links TRBV9 to TRBJ2-7, with D possibly being TRBD1 or TRBD2 (5 bases each). The end of the DNA fits TRBJ2-1 better, so the J call may be wrong. The CDR3 sequence is 15 residues long. Germline-derived CDR1 and CDR2 are SGDLS and YYNGEE. This CDR3 is CASSLWGSNGNEQFF. CDR3 nucleotide sequence: TGTGCCAGCAGCCTCTGGGGGAGCAACGGGAATGAGCAGTTCTTC.

The rearrangement uses TRBV6-5 and TRBJ1-5; TRBD1 agrees at 7 bases. The CDR3 runs to 14 residues. Germline V gene data show CDR1 as MNHEY and CDR2 as SVGAGI. The V and J ends lost 4 bases and 3 bases, in that order; junction bases with no gene match: 3. This CDR3 is CASSSQGFNQPQHF. The CDR3 DNA reads as TGTGCCAGCAGTTCACAGGGGTTCAATCAGCCCCAGCATTTT.

The V gene is TRBV7-3, the J gene TRBJ1-2; no clear D gene. The CDR3 is 15 amino acids. Trimming removed 5 bases from V and 8 bases from J, with 21 bases in between. Germline CDR1 SGHTA, CDR2 FQGTGA. The CDR3 DNA reads TGTGCCAGCAGCCCAAGCCCAACAGCTTCTCCCGGCTACACCTTC. It translates to CASSPSPTASPGYTF.

The rearrangement joins TRBV20-1 to TRBJ2-1, with 8 bases matching TRBD2. This CDR3 is 14 amino acids long. The germline V gene has CDR1 DFQATT and CDR2 SNEGSKA (reference sequence). The CDR3 is CSVRLAGTYNEQFF. CDR3 nucleotide sequence: TGCAGCGTTCGGCTAGCGGGTACCTACAATGAGCAGTTCTTC.

This clonotype was detected only a few times. This chain connects TRBV9 to TRBJ2-3; tentatively, D is TRBD1 (6 bases). CDR3 length: 14 amino acids. CDR1 is SGDLS and CDR2 is YYNGEE in the germline V gene. V lost 5 bases to trimming and J lost 4 bases, with 14 bases between them. CDR3 nucleotide sequence: TGTGCCAGCAGTGACACAGGGTCCCCAGATACGCAGTATTTT. Translation gives CASSDTGSPDTQYF.

In this sample, this clonotype turned up a few times. The chain joins TRBV4-3 to TRBJ2-3; no definite D call. The CDR3 spans 14 residues. V was cut by 4 bases and J by 2 bases, with 10 bases left in between. Germline V gene sequence: CDR1 LGHNA, CDR2 YSLEER. CDR3 residues: CASSPGRTTDTQYF. As DNA, the CDR3 is TGCGCCAGCAGCCCCGGCAGGACCACAGATACGCAGTATTTT.

With respect to this clonotype: As the CDR3 is not closed by the conserved phenylalanine or tryptophan, this likely results from a read error. V usage is TRBV7-6 and J usage is TRBJ2-7; 12 bases map to TRBD2. This CDR3 has 13 residues. Germline assignment: CDR1 SGHVS and CDR2 FNYEAQ. In DNA, the CDR3 is TGTGCCAGCAGCCTAGCGGGAGGGGGTGAGCAGTACCTC. This sequence encodes CASSLAGGGEQYL.